Below, 28 T cell receptor beta chains from the same sample are listed, as sequenced in a study of regulatory T cells in long-lasting Graves disease. Construction of TCR beta libraries relied on iRepertoire HTBI primers and on Arm-PCR targeting CDR3 regions. TCRdb itself ran the multiplex PCR reads through MiXCR, one entry per CDR3 protein. The repertoire consists of roughly 520,000 distinct CDR3 sequences, with around 12% occurring once and the leading ten covering roughly 8.9%. Noted time point: newly diagnosed GD, antithyroid drugs for less than 3 months. Following extraction of RNA from PBMCs, that RNA was used to make the TCR library. These data also formed part of another study, on T cells in Graves' hyperthyroidism and ophthalmopathy.

Here the sequenced sample was peripheral blood mononuclear cells (PBMCs), taken at new diagnosis, from a patient treated with antithyroid drugs. These receptors originate from a woman under 40 with Graves disease.

This clonotype was observed many times. This chain joins TRBV28 and TRBJ2-1; 7 positions match TRBD2. This CDR3 comprises 12 residues. Germline V gene lookup returns CDR1 MDHEN and CDR2 SYDVKM. V was clipped by 6 bases and J by 8 bases; unmatched bases: 4. CDR3 DNA: TGTGCCAGCAGCTGGCTAGCGGATGAGCAGTTCTTC. Its protein product is CASSWLADEQFF.

Many counts were recorded for this clonotype. The genes are TRBV7-6 and TRBJ1-6; no clear D. This CDR3 is built from 19 residues. The V gene's germline CDR1 is SGHVS and CDR2 FNYEAQ. Deletions cut 0 bases from V and 0 bases from J, with 15 bases between. The CDR3 DNA reads TGTGCCAGCAGCTTAGCTGGGCTAGGGCTGAGCTCCTATAATTCACCCCTCCACTTT. It encodes CASSLAGLGLSSYNSPLHF.

The rearrangement links TRBV12-3 or TRBV12-4 to TRBJ2-1, with TRBD2 identical over 8 bases. V trimming: 8 bases; J trimming: 4 bases; junction bases outside the gene matches: 10. This CDR3 comprises 15 residues. The CDR3 protein is CASDKAGGSYNEQFF. The CDR3, as DNA: TGTGCCAGCGATAAGGCGGGGGGATCATACAATGAGCAGTTCTTC.

This clonotype was observed at least ten times. The chain couples TRBV7-9 to TRBJ2-1; D call uncertain. Trimming took 6 bases from V and 6 from J, leaving 18 bases between them. The CDR3 runs to 15 residues. Germline V gene lookup returns CDR1 SEHNR and CDR2 FQNEAQ (reference sequence). Written as DNA, the CDR3 is TGTGCCAGCAGTCAAACCGGGCCTGGGCGCAATGAGCAGTTCTTC. Translating gives CASSQTGPGRNEQFF.

This clonotype has at least ten counts. This sequence joins TRBV29-1 and TRBJ1-1; 9 positions agree with TRBD1. This CDR3 is 14 amino acids long. J was trimmed by 8 bases and V by 5 bases; bases with no gene match: 12. Germline CDR1 and CDR2: SQVTM and ANQGSEA. CDR3: CSVRDRELIGEAFF. In DNA form, the CDR3 reads TGCAGCGTTCGGGACAGGGAATTGATAGGCGAAGCTTTCTTT.

In its sample, this clonotype was seen many times. J is TRBJ2-5 and V is TRBV30, with a tentative D call TRBD1 (6 bases). The CDR3 covers 12 residues. The germline gives CDR1 GTSNPN, CDR2 SVGIG (reference sequence). Trimming took off 5 bases at V and 4 bases at J, with 11 bases between the two ends. The CDR3 loop reads CAWDRFAETQYF. CDR3 in DNA: TGTGCCTGGGACAGGTTTGCAGAGACCCAGTACTTC. Full variable domain (rest looked up from reference TRBV30 and TRBJ2-5): SQTIHQWPATLVQPVGSPLSLECTVEGTSNPNLYWYRQAAGRGLQLLFYSVGIGQISSEVPQNLSASRPQDRQFILSSKKLLLSDSGFYLCAWDRFAETQYFGPGTRLLVL.

This clonotype appeared many times. In nucleotides, the CDR3 is TGTGCCAGCTCTCCGGCCCTCCCGGCTAACTATGGCTACACCTTC. It translates to CASSPALPANYGYTF. The chain employs TRBV18 and TRBJ1-2; D is uncertain. The CDR3 is 15 residues long. The V gene lost 6 bases and the J gene lost 0 bases, with 14 bases spanning the gap. Germline values: CDR1 KGHSH, CDR2 LQKENI.

In its sample, this clonotype was seen many times. The genes are TRBV3-1 and TRBJ1-5; tentative D call: TRBD1 (6 bases). The V end lost 3 bases, the J end lost 4 bases, and 10 bases lay between the germline ends. CDR3 size: 14 residues. Germline values: CDR1 LGHDT, CDR2 YNNKEL (reference sequence). The CDR3 spells CASSQGGPNQPQHF. The CDR3 DNA sequence: TGTGCCAGCAGCCAGGGGGGGCCTAATCAGCCCCAGCATTTT. The full variable domain, with the rest looked up from reference TRBV3-1 and TRBJ1-5, is DTAVSQTPKYLVTQMGNDKSIKCEQNLGHDTMYWYKQDSKKFLKIMFSYNNKELIINETVPNRFSPKSPDKAHLNLHINSLELGDSAVYFCASSQGGPNQPQHFGDGTRLSIL.

This clonotype was observed many times. The chain joins TRBV6-2 or TRBV6-3 to TRBJ2-4, with 7 bases fitting TRBD1. The CDR3 is 18 amino acids. Trimming took 5 bases from V and 0 from J; bases not matched to a gene: 13. Per the germline V gene, CDR1 is MNHEY and CDR2 is SVGEGT. The chain's CDR3 is CASSESPGTVLAKNIQYF. The CDR3 coding sequence is TGTGCCAGCAGTGAATCCCCCGGGACAGTCTTAGCCAAAAACATTCAGTACTTC.

Turning to this clonotype: The germline gene is not matched at one end of the junction; a read error may be the cause. This chain joins TRBV24-1 and TRBJ1-1; D is possibly TRBD1 (5 bases). Germline-derived CDR1 and CDR2 are KGHDR and SFDVKD. This CDR3 spans 13 amino acids. In DNA, the CDR3 is TGTGCCACCAGTCCTCCCGGGACGGACGAAGCCTTCTTT. Amino acid sequence: CATSPPGTDEAFF.

This clonotype has at least ten counts. The genes are TRBV11-2 and TRBJ1-1; D is unclear. The CDR3 has 13 amino acids. V shed 1 base and J shed 1 base, with 4 bases lying between them. Germline CDR1 reads SGHAT; CDR2 reads FQNNGV. DNA of the CDR3: TGTGCCAGCAGCTTAGCCCCGAACACTGAAGCTTTCTTT. This codes for CASSLAPNTEAFF.

This clonotype was seen a few times. CDR3 coding DNA: TGTGCCAGCAGTCCAGGACGGTTTAATGAAAAACTGTTTTTT. It encodes CASSPGRFNEKLFF. The chain recombines TRBV25-1 with TRBJ1-4; D is unclear. The ends were cut back, 5 bases at V and 4 bases at J, with 11 bases in the middle. CDR1 and CDR2 (germline): MGHDK, SYGVNS. The CDR3 loop spans 14 amino acids.

This clonotype has more than one count but fewer than ten. The chain employs TRBV25-1 and TRBJ1-1; the D gene is possibly TRBD1 (5 bases). The germline V and J ends were trimmed by 6 bases and 3 bases, with 17 bases remaining between them. Germline V lookup: CDR1 MGHDK, CDR2 SYGVNS. This CDR3 region has 15 residues. The CDR3 nucleotides are TGTGCCAGCAGGTCTGACTTCAAGGGGTACACTGAAGCTTTCTTT. Translated, it gives CASRSDFKGYTEAFF.

This clonotype was counted ten times or more. The rearrangement links TRBV2 to TRBJ1-5; D is ambiguous. Germline values: CDR1 SNHLY, CDR2 FYNNEI. V was pared by 3 bases and J by 11 bases, with 11 bases between. The CDR3 runs to 12 residues. In DNA, the CDR3 is TGTGCCAGCAGTGACAGGATCCCTTCCCAGCATTTT. Its protein is CASSDRIPSQHF.

The V gene is TRBV2, the J gene TRBJ2-5; TRBD2 agrees at 7 bases. The germline gives CDR1 SNHLY, CDR2 FYNNEI. CDR3 length: 17 amino acids. Trimming at V came to 6 bases and at J to 6 bases, leaving 19 bases not matched to a gene. The CDR3 DNA sequence: TGTGCCAGCAGCTCCCCGCCACTGGCGGGAGCCTCGCAGACCCAGTACTTC. This sequence encodes CASSSPPLAGASQTQYF. Full variable domain (rest looked up from reference TRBV2 and TRBJ2-5): EPEVTQTPSHQVTQMGQEVILRCVPISNHLYFYWYRQILGQKVEFLVSFYNNEISEKSEIFDDQFSVERPDGSNFTLKIRSTKLEDSAMYFCASSSPPLAGASQTQYFGPGTRLLVL.

The rearrangement links TRBV18 to TRBJ2-7; maybe TRBD1 (6 bases). V was trimmed by 1 base and J by 5 bases, leaving 15 bases between them. The CDR3 covers 15 residues. The germline CDR1 and CDR2 sequences are KGHSH and LQKENI. CDR3 nucleotide sequence: TGTGCCAGCTCACCACGGACAGTCCGGGGCCACGAGCAGTACTTC. Its translation is CASSPRTVRGHEQYF.

This clonotype was counted many times. The rearrangement joins TRBV10-3 to TRBJ1-1; 7 bases fit TRBD1. Germline-derived CDR1 and CDR2 are ENHRY and SYGVKD. This CDR3 is 14 amino acids long. V shed 6 bases, J shed 1 base, and the junction held 5 bases outside the gene matches. CDR3: CAIRRDSENTEAFF. In DNA form, the CDR3 reads TGTGCCATCAGGAGGGACAGTGAGAACACTGAAGCTTTCTTT.

This clonotype was detected ten times or more. The CDR3 protein is CSGNFGGQRTEAFF. The CDR3, as DNA: TGCAGCGGGAATTTTGGTGGTCAACGTACTGAAGCTTTCTTT. The V gene is TRBV29-1, the J gene TRBJ1-1, with no clear D. Looked up from germline, CDR1 is SQVTM and CDR2 is ANQGSEA. The V end lost 7 bases, the J end lost 5 bases, and 20 bases lay between the germline ends. This CDR3 is built from 14 residues.

Many counts were recorded for this clonotype. This chain connects TRBV10-3 to TRBJ2-7; D call uncertain. The V gene's germline CDR1 is ENHRY and CDR2 SYGVKD. V lost 11 bases, J lost 4 bases, and 18 bases lay in between. The length of the CDR3 is 13 residues. The CDR3 coding sequence is TGTGCCTCCCAAGGGCAGTCTGATTACGAGCAGTACTTC. This gives the protein CASQGQSDYEQYF.

In this sample, this clonotype turned up a few times. The chain is built from TRBV10-1 and TRBJ2-5, with D unresolved. This CDR3 is built from 13 residues. Germline V CDR1 and CDR2: WNHNN, SYGVQD (reference sequence). Trimming stripped 3 bases from V and 7 bases from J, with 12 bases between. The DNA for the CDR3 is TGCGCCAGCAGTGAATCCCCAATTGGGACCCAGTACTTC. Translation: CASSESPIGTQYF.

This clonotype was seen more than once but under ten times. The conserved final phenylalanine or tryptophan is absent from the CDR3, which likely points to a read error. The chain uses TRBV6-5 and TRBJ2-7, with 12 nucleotides matching TRBD2. Trimming cost V 2 bases and J 6 bases; bases outside gene matches: 11. Germline V gene data show CDR1 as MNHEY and CDR2 as SVGAGI. There are 17 residues in the CDR3. As DNA, the CDR3 is TGTGCCAGCAGTTACGCCGAGGGGACTAGCGGGCAAGTCGAGCAGTACCTC. Protein: CASSYAEGTSGQVEQYL.

Concerning this clonotype: A much larger clone sits a single nucleotide away, making a read error possible. V usage is TRBV28 and J usage is TRBJ1-3; D gene uncertain. The CDR3 contains 16 residues. Germline assignment: CDR1 MDHEN and CDR2 SYDVKM. The CDR3 region has the DNA TGTGCCAACAGTTTATTACAGCTCTCCTCTGGAAACACCATATATTTT. It encodes CANSLLQLSSGNTIYF.

The CDR3 nucleotides read TGTGCCAGCAGCTTAACCGGTGTCCAAGAGACCCAGTACTTC. Encoded protein: CASSLTGVQETQYF. The chain couples TRBV7-9 to TRBJ2-5; no definite D call. Germline V gives CDR1 SEHNR, CDR2 FQNEAQ (reference sequence). Between the trimmed V and J ends, which lost 2 bases and 1 base, there was a span of 8 bases. CDR3 size: 14 residues.

This clonotype has just a few counts. A much larger clone sits a single nucleotide away, making a read error possible. The chain links TRBV20-1 to TRBJ2-5; 10 bases agree with TRBD2. V was pared by 4 bases and J by 4 bases, with 12 bases of the junction left unmatched. This CDR3 has 16 residues. Germline assignment: CDR1 DFQATT and CDR2 SNEGSKA (reference sequence). The CDR3 bases are TGCAGTGCTAAAGATCAAACTAGCGGGATCGGAGAGACCCAGTACTTC. This encodes CSAKDQTSGIGETQYF.

This chain joins TRBV5-8 and TRBJ2-5; weak D call: TRBD2 (6 bases). This CDR3 contains 13 residues. With 7 bases removed from V and 3 bases from J, the gap between germline ends came to 13 bases. CDR1 is SGHTS, CDR2 YDEGEE, per germline. DNA of the CDR3: TGTGCCAGCGACCCCCGCGGGAAAGAGACCCAGTACTTC. Translation gives CASDPRGKETQYF.

This chain joins TRBV4-2 and TRBJ2-1; D is perhaps TRBD1 or TRBD2 (5 bases each). The ends were cut back, 1 base at V and 4 bases at J, with 14 bases in the middle. Germline V gene lookup returns CDR1 LGHNA and CDR2 YNFKEQ. The CDR3 length is 16 residues. CDR3 nucleotides: TGTGCCAGCAGCCAAGGTGTGTCGGGACCATACAATGAGCAGTTCTTC. Translating gives CASSQGVSGPYNEQFF.

J is TRBJ1-5 and V is TRBV4-1; D ambiguous. This CDR3 has 13 amino acids. Trimming left V 0 bases short and J 10 bases short, with 10 bases between. Germline CDR1 and CDR2: MGHRA and YSYEKL. CDR3 coding DNA: TGCGCCAGCAGCCAAGATTCGTGGGGTCCCCAGCATTTT. Its translation is CASSQDSWGPQHF.

This clonotype occurred a few times. The chain links TRBV20-1 to TRBJ2-6, with 8 bases aligning to TRBD1. There are 18 residues in the CDR3. V lost 1 base and J lost 2; bases outside the gene matches: 10. Germline assignment: CDR1 DFQATT and CDR2 SNEGSKA (reference sequence). The chain's CDR3 is CSARASGTGSAGANVLTF. The CDR3 DNA follows: TGCAGTGCTAGAGCCAGTGGGACAGGATCCGCTGGGGCCAACGTCCTGACTTTC.